The next 9 T cell receptor beta chains were all read from a single sample in a study of T cells in Graves' hyperthyroidism and ophthalmopathy. RNA transcripts yielded amplified TCR beta CDR3 regions. TCR CDR3 underwent first-round RT-PCR with the HTBI primer set. TCRdb analysed the multiplex PCR reads with MiXCR anew, one entry per CDR3 protein. The data contain around 200,000 distinct CDR3 sequences, about a sixth of them singletons. The sequencing input was blood. Every receptor here comes from a woman in her forties or fifties with Graves' hyperthyroidism.

This clonotype showed up many times. The rearrangement joins TRBV7-9 to TRBJ2-3; D not resolved. The CDR3 is 15 residues long. V was clipped by 1 base and J by 0 bases, with 8 bases between them. The V gene's germline CDR1 is SEHNR and CDR2 FQNEAQ (reference sequence). The CDR3, as DNA: TGTGCCAGCAGCTTAGGTCTCGATAGCACAGATACGCAGTATTTT. Its translation is CASSLGLDSTDTQYF.

CDR3 nucleotides: TGTGCCAGCAGCTTCTATTCAGGGATATACAATGAGCAGTTCTTC. This translates into CASSFYSGIYNEQFF. This chain connects TRBV7-2 to TRBJ2-1; the D gene is possibly TRBD1 (5 bases). The germline V and J ends were trimmed by 3 bases and 4 bases, with 13 bases remaining between them. Germline V gives CDR1 SGHTA, CDR2 FQGNSA. The CDR3 is 15 amino acids.

The rearrangement links TRBV9 to TRBJ2-1; 8 positions agree with TRBD1. V was clipped by 3 bases and J by 4 bases; unmatched bases: 6. From germline, CDR1 is SGDLS and CDR2 YYNGEE. The CDR3 sequence is 15 residues long. CDR3 region: CASSADRGLYNEQFF. In nucleotides, the CDR3 is TGTGCCAGCAGCGCCGACAGGGGCCTATACAATGAGCAGTTCTTC.

This clonotype was seen repeatedly, ten times or more. The V gene is TRBV6-1, the J gene TRBJ1-1; D not certain. Germline-derived CDR1 and CDR2 are MNHNS and SASEGT. V was shortened by 6 bases and J by 6 bases, with 14 bases between the two germline ends. This CDR3 is built from 13 residues. For the CDR3, the DNA is TGTGCCAGCAGGCGGCCCCAACCCTCTGAAGCTTTCTTT. Translating gives CASRRPQPSEAFF.

This clonotype showed up many times. The chain is built from TRBV12-3 or TRBV12-4 and TRBJ1-2, with D tentatively TRBD1 (5 bases). The CDR3 covers 14 residues. The V end was cut by 7 bases, the J end by 2 bases, with 14 bases between. CDR3 protein: CASTRVRGNYGYTF. The DNA for the CDR3 is TGTGCCAGCACCCGGGTAAGGGGAAACTATGGCTACACCTTC.

With respect to this clonotype: A clone one base away is much larger, so this may be a read error. This chain joins TRBV18 and TRBJ1-1, with TRBD1 as a possible D gene (5 bases). V lost 1 base and J lost 4, with 13 bases in between. This CDR3 has 15 amino acids. Germline V gene data show CDR1 as KGHSH and CDR2 as LQKENI. CDR3 DNA sequence: TGTGCCAGCTCACCACTTGGCAGGGTTGGCACTGAAGCTTTCTTT. Residues: CASSPLGRVGTEAFF.

This clonotype was seen repeatedly, ten times or more. The chain uses TRBV18 and TRBJ1-2; D unresolved. The CDR3 sequence is 16 residues long. Trimming pared 1 base from V and 2 bases from J, leaving 14 bases between. Per germline, CDR1 KGHSH and CDR2 LQKENI. Here the CDR3 reads CASSPLDENRNYGYTF. The CDR3 coding sequence is TGTGCCAGCTCACCACTTGATGAAAACCGAAACTATGGCTACACCTTC.

This clonotype appeared many times. The chain combines TRBV19 with TRBJ1-1, with a tentative D call TRBD1 (5 bases). The CDR3 spans 13 residues. V dropped 3 bases and J dropped 1 base, with 6 bases sitting between them. CDR1 is LNHDA and CDR2 is SQIVND in the germline V gene (reference sequence). The CDR3 spells CASSMGTNTEAFF. The CDR3 DNA follows: TGTGCCAGTAGTATGGGGACGAACACTGAAGCTTTCTTT. Together with reference TRBV19 and TRBJ1-1, the CDR3 gives the full variable domain: DGGITQSPKYLFRKEGQNVTLSCEQNLNHDAMYWYRQDPGQGLRLIYYSQIVNDFQKGDIAEGYSVSREKKESFPLTVTSAQKNPTAFYLCASSMGTNTEAFFGQGTRLTVV.

This clonotype was counted many times. The rearrangement joins TRBV7-2 to TRBJ1-2; D perhaps matches TRBD1 (5 bases). The CDR3 has 14 amino acids. Germline CDR1 reads SGHTA; CDR2 reads FQGNSA. The V end lost 3 bases, the J end lost 8 bases, and 16 bases lay between the germline ends. The CDR3 loop is CASSLMTKGLGYTF. The CDR3 region has the DNA TGTGCCAGCAGCTTGATGACTAAGGGACTGGGCTACACCTTC.